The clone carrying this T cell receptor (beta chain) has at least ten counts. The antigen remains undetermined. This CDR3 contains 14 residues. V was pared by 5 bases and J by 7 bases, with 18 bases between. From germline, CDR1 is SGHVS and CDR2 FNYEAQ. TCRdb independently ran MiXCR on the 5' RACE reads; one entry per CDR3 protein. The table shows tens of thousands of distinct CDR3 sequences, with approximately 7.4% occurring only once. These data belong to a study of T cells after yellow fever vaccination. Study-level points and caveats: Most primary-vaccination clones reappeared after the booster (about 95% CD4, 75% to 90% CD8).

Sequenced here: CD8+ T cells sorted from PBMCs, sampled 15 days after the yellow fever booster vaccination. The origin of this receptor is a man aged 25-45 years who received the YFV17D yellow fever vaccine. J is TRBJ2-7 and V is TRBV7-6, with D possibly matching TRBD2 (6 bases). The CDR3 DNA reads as TGTGCCAGCAGCCCGGGAGTGGCCTCGCAGGAGCAGTACTTC. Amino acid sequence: CASSPGVASQEQYF.